A single sample gave rise to the 21 T cell receptor beta chains below, sequenced in a study of regulatory T cells in long-lasting Graves disease. The time point is: persistent/refractory GD, antithyroid drugs over 5 years with positive TRAb. PBMCs provided the RNA from which the TCR library was made. Library construction for TCR beta used iRepertoire HTBI primers and Arm-PCR of CDR3 regions. TCRdb re-derived calls from the multiplex PCR reads in MiXCR, one entry per CDR3 protein. Of about 470,000 distinct CDR3 sequences in the sample, under 25% were seen once. This specimen was peripheral blood mononuclear cells (PBMCs), taken when the disease was refractory, from a patient treated with antithyroid drugs. These receptors were collected from a female donor with Graves disease.

This clonotype was observed at least ten times. The chain recombines TRBV12-3 or TRBV12-4 with TRBJ1-5; a weak D match, TRBD1 (6 bases). V shed 6 bases and J shed 6 bases, with 18 bases lying between them. The CDR3 covers 15 residues. As DNA, the CDR3 is TGTGCCAGCAGGGGACGGGGGGCGACGGCTCAGCCCCAGCATTTT. It encodes CASRGRGATAQPQHF.

CDR3 amino acids: CASSNQGSFYEQYF. CDR3 coding DNA: TGCGCCAGCAGCAACCAGGGTTCTTTCTACGAGCAGTACTTC. The genes are TRBV10-2 and TRBJ2-7; a possible D gene is TRBD1 (5 bases). The CDR3 runs to 14 residues. The germline V and J ends were trimmed by 6 bases and 3 bases, with 15 bases remaining between them. Germline values: CDR1 WSHSY, CDR2 SAAADI.

This chain uses TRBV27 with TRBJ1-1; tentative D call: TRBD1 (5 bases). Per germline, CDR1 MNHEY and CDR2 SMNVEV (reference sequence). This CDR3 has 14 residues. V was cut by 0 bases and J by 7 bases, with 12 bases left in between. The CDR3 spells CASSLSLSGGEAFF. Here the CDR3 DNA reads TGTGCCAGCAGTTTATCGTTATCGGGGGGTGAAGCTTTCTTT.

This clonotype was seen many times. The chain recombines TRBV27 with TRBJ1-2; the match to TRBD1 covers 7 bases. Trimming cost V 2 bases and J 2 bases; bases outside gene matches: 8. This CDR3 spans 16 amino acids. CDR1 and CDR2 from the germline V gene are MNHEY and SMNVEV (reference sequence). CDR3 loop: CASSLGGTALNYGYTF. The CDR3 DNA sequence: TGTGCCAGCAGTTTAGGGGGGACAGCTCTAAACTATGGCTACACCTTC.

This clonotype was detected ten times or more. For the CDR3, the DNA is TGCGCCAGCAGCTTCGAGTCCGTAGGCACTGAAGCTTTCTTT. Translation gives CASSFESVGTEAFF. This chain joins TRBV5-1 and TRBJ1-1, with unresolved D. CDR1 and CDR2 from the germline V gene are SGHRS and YFSETQ. The V end was cut by 2 bases, the J end by 4 bases, with 12 bases between. This CDR3 has 14 amino acids.

This clonotype was detected only a few times. This rearrangement joins TRBV19 to TRBJ2-7, with D perhaps matching TRBD1 (6 bases). CDR1 is LNHDA and CDR2 is SQIVND in the germline V gene (reference sequence). The CDR3 contains 17 residues. Trimming stripped 3 bases from V and 0 bases from J, with 18 bases between. CDR3 DNA sequence: TGTGCCAGTAGTATGAGTGCTGGACAGCGCAGCTCCTACGAGCAGTACTTC. It translates to CASSMSAGQRSSYEQYF.

This clonotype was seen many times. V and J are TRBV6-1 and TRBJ1-6; 8 bases align to TRBD1. This CDR3 has 14 residues. CDR1 and CDR2 from the germline V gene are MNHNS and SASEGT. J gave up 7 bases and V 7 bases, and 6 bases lay outside the gene matches. The CDR3 nucleotides are TGTGCCAGCAACAGACAGGGGAGGAATTCACCCCTCCACTTT. Its protein product is CASNRQGRNSPLHF.

J is TRBJ1-1 and V is TRBV18; possibly TRBD1 for D (5 bases). Germline lookup yields CDR1 KGHSH and CDR2 LQKENI. Trimming removed 2 bases from V and 5 bases from J, with 12 bases in between. The CDR3 runs to 14 residues. The CDR3 reads CASSPSGGTTEAFF. The CDR3 bases are TGTGCCAGCTCACCATCTGGGGGAACGACTGAAGCTTTCTTT.

This clonotype was seen at least ten times. The V gene is TRBV20-1, the J gene TRBJ1-1, with D unclear. Germline CDR1 and CDR2: DFQATT and SNEGSKA (reference sequence). The V end was cut by 6 bases, the J end by 0 bases, with 20 bases between. The CDR3 loop spans 16 amino acids. The DNA of the CDR3 is TGCAGTGCGGAAACCATCGGTCCTATCCTGAACACTGAAGCTTTCTTT. Its translation is CSAETIGPILNTEAFF.

This clonotype was detected ten times or more. The rearrangement uses TRBV12-3 or TRBV12-4 and TRBJ2-5; D is unresolved. The CDR3 has 16 residues. V lost 6 bases and J 5 bases, leaving 22 bases between the germline ends. The CDR3 DNA sequence: TGTGCCAGCAGCCGAACCCGCTCGACCGGAACGGAGACCCAGTACTTC. It codes for CASSRTRSTGTETQYF.

This clonotype was seen more than once but under ten times. The chain employs TRBV20-1 and TRBJ2-2; 8 nucleotides line up with TRBD1. The CDR3 is 15 amino acids. V trimming: 2 bases; J trimming: 0 bases; junction bases outside the gene matches: 2. From germline, CDR1 is DFQATT and CDR2 SNEGSKA (reference sequence). CDR3 in DNA: TGCAGTGCTAGAAACAGGGGGTCGAACACCGGGGAGCTGTTTTTT. It specifies CSARNRGSNTGELFF.

This clonotype has at least ten counts. In nucleotides, the CDR3 is TGCAGTGCTAGAGACCCGGCTGGCTACACCTTC. Protein sequence: CSARDPAGYTF. V usage is TRBV20-1 and J usage is TRBJ1-2; D remains unclear. CDR3 length: 11 residues. Germline lookup yields CDR1 DFQATT and CDR2 SNEGSKA (reference sequence). Between the trimmed V and J ends, which lost 0 bases and 7 bases, there was a span of 6 bases.

In this sample, this clonotype turned up a few times. CDR3 region: CASSYSGGPMGQGYTSSTDTQYF. As DNA, the CDR3 is TGTGCCAGCAGTTACTCCGGTGGGCCAATGGGACAGGGGTATACTTCTAGCACAGATACGCAGTATTTT. The V gene is TRBV6-2 or TRBV6-3, the J gene TRBJ2-3; 10 positions agree with TRBD1. The CDR3 sequence is 23 residues long. Looked up from germline, CDR1 is MNHEY and CDR2 is SVGEGT. V shed 0 bases, J shed 0 bases, and the junction held 21 bases outside the gene matches.

A few counts support this clonotype. The chain carries TRBV13 and TRBJ2-7; 13 nucleotides line up with TRBD2. The CDR3 has 17 residues. The V gene's germline CDR1 is PRHDT and CDR2 FYEKMQ (reference sequence). V was clipped by 0 bases and J by 2 bases; unmatched bases: 4. The CDR3 is CASSLGLAGGSTYEQYF. DNA for the CDR3: TGTGCCAGCAGCTTAGGACTAGCGGGAGGGTCCACCTACGAGCAGTACTTC.

In its sample, this clonotype was seen many times. The V call is TRBV2, the J call TRBJ1-5, with 8 bases matching TRBD1. CDR3 length equals 14 residues. CDR1 is SNHLY and CDR2 is FYNNEI in the germline V gene. The V gene end was trimmed by 3 bases and the J gene end by 5 bases; junction bases not matched to a gene: 3. CDR3 DNA: TGTGCCAGCAGTGACGGACAGGGATATCAGCCCCAGCATTTT. It specifies CASSDGQGYQPQHF. Full variable domain (remainder filled in from reference TRBV2 and TRBJ1-5): EPEVTQTPSHQVTQMGQEVILRCVPISNHLYFYWYRQILGQKVEFLVSFYNNEISEKSEIFDDQFSVERPDGSNFTLKIRSTKLEDSAMYFCASSDGQGYQPQHFGDGTRLSIL.

As concerns this clonotype: A read error may explain this, as a much larger clone is one base away. V and J are TRBV20-1 and TRBJ2-2; 8 bases agree with TRBD2. This CDR3 has 14 amino acids. Germline CDR1 and CDR2: DFQATT and SNEGSKA (reference sequence). CDR3 in amino acids: CSASSGSVTGDLFF. DNA of the CDR3: TGCAGTGCATCCAGCGGGAGCGTGACCGGGGATCTGTTTTTT.

This clonotype was observed at least ten times. J is TRBJ2-5 and V is TRBV18, with D tentatively TRBD1 (5 bases). The V gene's germline CDR1 is KGHSH and CDR2 LQKENI. The CDR3 length is 15 residues. Trimming removed 3 bases at V and 2 bases at J, with 13 bases between. The CDR3 reads CASSPPDIHQETQYF. The CDR3 DNA reads TGTGCCAGCTCACCCCCGGACATTCATCAAGAGACCCAGTACTTC.

At least ten counts were recorded for this clonotype. V gene TRBV20-1 combines with J gene TRBJ2-5, with D possibly being TRBD1 or TRBD2 (5 bases each). V was shortened by 3 bases and J by 3 bases, with 14 bases between the two germline ends. The CDR3 consists of 14 residues. CDR1 is DFQATT, CDR2 SNEGSKA, per germline (reference sequence). DNA for the CDR3: TGCAGTGCTAGGGTATTGGGGACGGAAGAGACCCAGTACTTC. Amino acids: CSARVLGTEETQYF.

The table lists this clonotype with many counts. This sequence joins TRBV2 and TRBJ1-3; D gene ambiguous. The V end lost 2 bases, the J end lost 0 bases, and 11 bases lay between the germline ends. The germline CDR1 and CDR2 sequences are SNHLY and FYNNEI. This CDR3 contains 16 residues. The CDR3 spells CASSESGESSGNTIYF. The DNA of the CDR3 is TGTGCCAGCAGTGAATCCGGGGAAAGCTCTGGAAACACCATATATTTT. Together with reference TRBV2 and TRBJ1-3, the CDR3 gives the full variable domain: EPEVTQTPSHQVTQMGQEVILRCVPISNHLYFYWYRQILGQKVEFLVSFYNNEISEKSEIFDDQFSVERPDGSNFTLKIRSTKLEDSAMYFCASSESGESSGNTIYFGEGSWLTVV.

The sample holds a few counts of this clonotype. CDR3 residues: CASSLSDGSDNTDTQYF. CDR3 DNA: TGCGCCAGCAGCTTGAGCGACGGGAGTGATAACACAGATACGCAGTATTTT. The chain uses TRBV5-1 and TRBJ2-3; possibly TRBD2 for D (6 bases). Germline lookup yields CDR1 SGHRS and CDR2 YFSETQ. Trimming shortened V by 1 base and J by 2 bases, and 17 bases separated the two germline ends. The CDR3 has 17 amino acids.

This clonotype was seen at least ten times. The rearrangement joins TRBV15 to TRBJ1-5; D may be TRBD1 (5 bases). Trimming took off 3 bases at V and 2 bases at J, with 11 bases between the two ends. Germline V lookup: CDR1 LNHNV, CDR2 YYDKDF (reference sequence). This CDR3 is 15 amino acids long. CDR3 region: CATSRDMLGNQPQHF. Here the CDR3 DNA reads TGTGCCACCAGCAGGGACATGTTAGGCAATCAGCCCCAGCATTTT.